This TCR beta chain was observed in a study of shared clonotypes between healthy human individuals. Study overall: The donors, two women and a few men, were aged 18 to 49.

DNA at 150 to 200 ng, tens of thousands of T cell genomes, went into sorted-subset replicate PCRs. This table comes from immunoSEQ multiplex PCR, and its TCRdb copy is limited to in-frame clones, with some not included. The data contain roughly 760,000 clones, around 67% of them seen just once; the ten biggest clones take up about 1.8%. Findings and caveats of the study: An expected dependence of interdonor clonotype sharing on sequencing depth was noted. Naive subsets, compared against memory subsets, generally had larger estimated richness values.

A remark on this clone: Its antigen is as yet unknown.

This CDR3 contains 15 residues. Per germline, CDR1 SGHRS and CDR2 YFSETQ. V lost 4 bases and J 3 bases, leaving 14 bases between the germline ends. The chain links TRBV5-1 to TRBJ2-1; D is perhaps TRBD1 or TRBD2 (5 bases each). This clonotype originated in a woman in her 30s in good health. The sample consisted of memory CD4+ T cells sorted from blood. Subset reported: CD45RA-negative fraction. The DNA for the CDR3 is TGCGCCAGCAGCCCCGACTATGGGGGCTACAATGAGCAGTTCTTC. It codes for CASSPDYGGYNEQFF. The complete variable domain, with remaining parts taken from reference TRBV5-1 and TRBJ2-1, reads KAGVTQTPRYLIKTRGQQVTLSCSPISGHRSVSWYQQTPGQGLQFLFEYFSETQRNKGNFPGRFSGRQFSNSRSEMNVSTLELGDSALYLCASSPDYGGYNEQFFGPGTRLTVL.